This T cell receptor (beta chain) is drawn from a study of blood T cell repertoires in COVID-19. The CDR3 spans 14 residues. J was trimmed by 5 bases and V by 8 bases; bases with no gene match: 9. Germline values: CDR1 SNHLY, CDR2 FYNNEI. The table came from immunoSEQ multiplex PCR; TCRdb's copy has only in-frame clones and leaves some out. In the table there are around 150,000 clones, approximately 84% of which are singletons. The chain uses TRBV2 and TRBJ2-3, with TRBD2 matching 8 bases. Material: peripheral blood. The receptor was derived from a human donor in a cohort sampled during active COVID-19. The CDR3 loop is CASGIGGAGDTQYF. CDR3 bases: TGTGCCAGCGGTATCGGGGGGGCGGGAGATACGCAGTATTTT. The whole variable domain, filled in from reference TRBV2 and TRBJ2-3, reads EPEVTQTPSHQVTQMGQEVILRCVPISNHLYFYWYRQILGQKVEFLVSFYNNEISEKSEIFDDQFSVERPDGSNFTLKIRSTKLEDSAMYFCASGIGGAGDTQYFGPGTRLTVL.